The sequence of this T cell receptor (beta chain) was determined in a study of blood T cells in healthy people across ages. Findings and limits, study-wide: Per-million-T-cell TCR beta diversity fell roughly linearly with age.

Caucasian individuals from Russia who were healthy and aged roughly 6 to 100 acted as donors. About this clonotype: What it binds is not known. This sequence may be a read error, since a much larger clone differs from it by one base.

The CDR3 runs to 16 residues. V lost 4 bases, J lost 8 bases, and 8 bases stayed unmatched. Germline values: CDR1 MNHEY, CDR2 SMNVEV (reference sequence). The use of a sample-barcoded 5' primer and a J-beta primer mix characterized a second PCR of about 7 to 12 cycles. TCRdb redid the calling of the 5' RACE reads with MiXCR, one entry per CDR3 protein. The profile shows about 810,000 distinct CDR3 sequences, about 34% of them singletons. Material for sequencing was blood. The J gene is TRBJ2-1, the V gene TRBV27; TRBD2 aligns across 13 bases. The TCR comes from a man aged 18-30 years in good health. CDR3 in DNA: TGTGCCAGCAGTTGGGGACTAGCGGGGCAGTACGATGAGCAGTTCTTC. This codes for CASSWGLAGQYDEQFF.